This TCR beta chain was retrieved from a study of neoadjuvant anti-PD-1 for oral cavity cancer (dated by TCRdb to about 2021). Notes on the research overall: Three to four biweekly doses of nivolumab at 3 mg/kg were mostly administered to patients before curative-intent surgical resection. Patients without progression received a fourth nivolumab dose around day 43 and underwent definitive surgical resection on days 50-56. Under RECIST 1.1, patients with complete response, partial response or stable disease were classed as responders, and patients with progression were classed as non-responders. There were 12 to 13 patients in the parent correlative cohort, and the response rate was roughly 33%.

For deep sequencing, PBMC libraries mostly used about 490 ng of input genomic DNA, with six replicates for each sample. Following the manufacturer's instructions, the team built TCRbeta libraries using the immunoSEQ hsTCRbeta kit. The finished libraries were brought together in one pool at 2.5 to 3 nM, which was then read using an Illumina NovaSeq 6000 S4 flow cell. As for the original processing: The immunoSEQ Analyzer was used for raw data preprocessing and quality control. The analysis was restricted to productive rearrangements, with each unique CDR3 amino acid sequence defining a clonotype. Repertoire clonality was estimated as the Gini-Simpson index, which was computed with the R package tcR. Student's t test was used to compare Gini indices, and Pearson correlation was used to assess associations with tumor size change. TCRdb took over this immuneACCESS table, retaining in-frame rearrangements with V and J assigned. Such tables are incomplete; in checked studies, under half of the missing clones stem from an unresolved V gene, and the remainder is unexplained. D and trimming come from the DNA, and the V and J calls and clone size come from that table. The sample has around 17,000 clones on record, about two thirds of them singletons. The ten largest account for around 2.8% of the sample.

The time point label here, explained by the study, means: before neoadjuvant nivolumab. None of the patients had received prior systemic or radiation treatment, and all were newly diagnosed with stage II-IVA oral cavity squamous cell carcinoma. The cohort consisted of patients with HPV-negative, locally advanced oral cavity squamous cell carcinoma. No culture maintenance or expansion was done, as the peripheral blood mononuclear cells went straight to analysis. Samples were obtained from a longitudinal correlative study of a single-arm phase II trial of neoadjuvant nivolumab in oral cavity squamous cell carcinoma. Genomic DNA-based TCRbeta sequencing was performed on subject-matched pre- and post-treatment PBMCs and tumors from three responders and three non-responders. Peripheral blood mononuclear cells were drawn once before nivolumab treatment and a second time after treatment, when surgery took place. The Maxwell RSC DNA from Cells kit was used to isolate genomic DNA from PBMCs.

In its sample, this clone was seen a few times. This receptor's antigen is unknown. Base qualities were left out, and no much larger clone turns up one base away. V gives up 5 bases and J gives up 1 base, and the segment between their germline ends measures 14 bases. The CDR3 measures 16 amino acids from cysteine to phenylalanine. Only the CDR3 DNA stays, 48 bases, in frame from base 1. According to the germline V gene (reference sequence), CDR1 reads LNHDA and CDR2 reads SQIVND. The research as a whole found: Within PBMCs, T cell clonality (Gini index) was significantly higher in non-responders than responders after neoadjuvant nivolumab. TCR analyses included only a few patients per response group, and the authors called for larger cohorts for validation. Higher pretreatment blood Treg/Th17 ratios correlated with both higher pretreatment blood TCRbeta clonality and lower post-treatment tumor TCRbeta clonality.

The sequencing here drew on PBMCs, taken before nivolumab (anti-PD-1) treatment. Here the chain combines TRBV19 and TRBJ2-2; the D call is tentative, TRBD1 or TRBD2, as each matches 6 bases. This receptor was obtained from a person aged 35-79 years with oral cavity squamous cell carcinoma. The CDR3 region: CASSPAGQLNTGELFF. The bases read TGTGCCAGTAGTCCTGCGGGACAATTGAACACCGGGGAGCTGTTTTTT.